This TCR beta chain was observed in a study of blood T cell repertoires in COVID-19. On the study more broadly: Both acute and convalescent COVID-19 samples were obtained from the United States, Italy and Spain. T cells, B-cell-depleted T cells, or PBMCs supplied cDNA or gDNA.

Per the authors' pipeline: Amplified reference gene primers provided the basis for estimating nucleated cell counts. The repertoire was sequenced with immunoSEQ multiplex PCR; TCRdb's copy has only in-frame clones and lacks some. The D gene and trimming were derived from the DNA, and the V and J assignments and clone size from that table. The repertoire has under 150,000 clones, around four fifths of them found once; the top ten carry roughly 13%. The CDR3 is 15 amino acids. The V end was cut by 5 bases, the J end by 6 bases, with 19 bases between. In germline, CDR1 is LNHDA, CDR2 SQIVND (reference sequence).

This chain links TRBV19 with TRBJ1-2; possibly TRBD1 for D (6 bases). The sequencing sample was made of peripheral blood. The receptor comes from a human donor in a cohort sampled during active COVID-19. The DNA for the CDR3 is TGTGCCAGTAGTGTGGGGGCCATATCGTCCCATGGCTACACCTTC. Protein: CASSVGAISSHGYTF.